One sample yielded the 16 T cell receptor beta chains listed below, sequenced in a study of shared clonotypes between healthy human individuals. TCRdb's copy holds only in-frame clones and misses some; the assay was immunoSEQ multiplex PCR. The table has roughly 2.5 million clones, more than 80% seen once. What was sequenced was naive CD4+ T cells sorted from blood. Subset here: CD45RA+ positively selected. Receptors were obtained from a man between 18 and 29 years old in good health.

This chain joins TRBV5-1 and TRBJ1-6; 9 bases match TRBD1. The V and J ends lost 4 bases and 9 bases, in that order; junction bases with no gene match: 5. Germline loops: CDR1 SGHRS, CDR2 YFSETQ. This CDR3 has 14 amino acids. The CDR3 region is CASSTTGGGSPLHF. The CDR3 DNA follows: TGCGCCAGCAGCACGACAGGGGGAGGTTCACCCCTCCACTTT.

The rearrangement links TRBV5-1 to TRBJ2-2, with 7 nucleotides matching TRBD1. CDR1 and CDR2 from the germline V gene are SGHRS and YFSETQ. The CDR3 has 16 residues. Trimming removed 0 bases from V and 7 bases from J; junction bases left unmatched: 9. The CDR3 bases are TGCGCCAGCAGCTTGGAGGGGGCACCAACTGGCGGGGAGCTGTTTTTT. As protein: CASSLEGAPTGGELFF.

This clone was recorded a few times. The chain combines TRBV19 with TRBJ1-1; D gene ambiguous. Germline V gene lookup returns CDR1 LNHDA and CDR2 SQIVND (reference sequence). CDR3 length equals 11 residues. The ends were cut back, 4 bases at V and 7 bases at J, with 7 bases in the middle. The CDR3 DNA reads TGTGCCAGTAGTAGAAGGTTTGAAGCTTTCTTT. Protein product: CASSRRFEAFF.

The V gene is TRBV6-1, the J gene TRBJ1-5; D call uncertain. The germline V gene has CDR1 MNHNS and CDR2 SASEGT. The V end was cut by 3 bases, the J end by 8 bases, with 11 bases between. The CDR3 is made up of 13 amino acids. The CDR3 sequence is CASSDPPPKPQHF. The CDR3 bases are TGTGCCAGCAGTGACCCCCCCCCAAAGCCCCAGCATTTT.

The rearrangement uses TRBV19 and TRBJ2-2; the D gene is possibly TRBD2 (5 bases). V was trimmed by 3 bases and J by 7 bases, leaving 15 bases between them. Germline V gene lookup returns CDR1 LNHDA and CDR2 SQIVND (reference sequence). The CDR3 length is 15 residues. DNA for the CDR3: TGTGCCAGTAGTATTATTGAGCGGTTGGGCGGGGAGCTGTTTTTT. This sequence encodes CASSIIERLGGELFF.

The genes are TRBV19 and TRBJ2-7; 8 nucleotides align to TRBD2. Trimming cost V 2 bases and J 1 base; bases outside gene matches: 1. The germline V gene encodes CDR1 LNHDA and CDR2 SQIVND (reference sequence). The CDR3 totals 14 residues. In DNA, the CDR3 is TGTGCCAGTAGTATAACTAGCGGATCCTACGAGCAGTACTTC. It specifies CASSITSGSYEQYF.

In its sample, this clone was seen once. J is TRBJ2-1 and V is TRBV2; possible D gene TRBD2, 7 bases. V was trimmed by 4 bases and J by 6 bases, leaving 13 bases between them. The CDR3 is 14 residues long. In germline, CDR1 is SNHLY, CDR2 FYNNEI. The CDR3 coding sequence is TGTGCCAGCAGTGTAGGGGGGGGCGGCAATGAGCAGTTCTTC. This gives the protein CASSVGGGGNEQFF.

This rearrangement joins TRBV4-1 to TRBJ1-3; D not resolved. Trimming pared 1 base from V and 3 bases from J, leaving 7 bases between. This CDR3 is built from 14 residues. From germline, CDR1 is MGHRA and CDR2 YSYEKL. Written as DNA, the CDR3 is TGCGCCAGCAGCCAAGCTGAAATTGGAAACACCATATATTTT. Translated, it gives CASSQAEIGNTIYF.

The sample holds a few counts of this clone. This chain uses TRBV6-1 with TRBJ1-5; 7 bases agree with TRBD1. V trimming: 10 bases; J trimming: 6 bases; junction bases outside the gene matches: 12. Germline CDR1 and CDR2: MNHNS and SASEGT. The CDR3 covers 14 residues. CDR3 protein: CATREQGKIQPQHF. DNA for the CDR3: TGTGCCACCCGAGAACAGGGGAAAATTCAGCCCCAGCATTTT.

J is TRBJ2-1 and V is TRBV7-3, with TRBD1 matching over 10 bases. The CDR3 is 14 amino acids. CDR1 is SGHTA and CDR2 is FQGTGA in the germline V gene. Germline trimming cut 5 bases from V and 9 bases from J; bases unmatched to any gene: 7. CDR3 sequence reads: CASSVRDRGTEQFF. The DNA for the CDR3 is TGTGCCAGCAGCGTCCGGGACAGGGGCACTGAGCAGTTCTTC.

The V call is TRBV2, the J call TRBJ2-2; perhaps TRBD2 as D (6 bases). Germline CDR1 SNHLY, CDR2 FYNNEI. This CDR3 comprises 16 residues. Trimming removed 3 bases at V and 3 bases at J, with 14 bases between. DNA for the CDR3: TGTGCCAGCAGTGAGGATCGGGGGTCTCACACCGGGGAGCTGTTTTTT. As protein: CASSEDRGSHTGELFF.

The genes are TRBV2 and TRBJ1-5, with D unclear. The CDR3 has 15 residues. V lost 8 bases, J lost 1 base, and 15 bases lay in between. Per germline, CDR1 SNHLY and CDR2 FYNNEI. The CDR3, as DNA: TGTGCCAGCCGCCAGACCACAGCGAGCAATCAGCCCCAGCATTTT. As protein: CASRQTTASNQPQHF.

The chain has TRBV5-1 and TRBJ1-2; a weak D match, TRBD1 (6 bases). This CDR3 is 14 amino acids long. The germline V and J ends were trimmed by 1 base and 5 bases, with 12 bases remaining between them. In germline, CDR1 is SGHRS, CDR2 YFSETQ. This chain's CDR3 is CASSLTAGDYGYTF. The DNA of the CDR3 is TGCGCCAGCAGCTTGACCGCAGGGGATTATGGCTACACCTTC.

CDR3 in DNA: TGTGCCAGCAGTGGCGGGACAGGGCCCGATACGCAGTATTTT. It is translated as CASSGGTGPDTQYF. The chain recombines TRBV2 with TRBJ2-3; TRBD1 agrees at 9 bases. Germline trimming cut 4 bases from V and 6 bases from J; bases unmatched to any gene: 5. The germline CDR1 and CDR2 sequences are SNHLY and FYNNEI. CDR3 length: 14 amino acids.

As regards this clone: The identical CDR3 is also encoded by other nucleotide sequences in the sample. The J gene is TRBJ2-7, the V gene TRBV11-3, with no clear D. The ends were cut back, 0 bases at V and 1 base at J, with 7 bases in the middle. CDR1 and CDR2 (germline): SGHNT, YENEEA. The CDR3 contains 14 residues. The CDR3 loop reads CASSLDRSSYEQYF. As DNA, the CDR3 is TGTGCCAGCAGCTTAGACAGGTCGTCCTACGAGCAGTACTTC.

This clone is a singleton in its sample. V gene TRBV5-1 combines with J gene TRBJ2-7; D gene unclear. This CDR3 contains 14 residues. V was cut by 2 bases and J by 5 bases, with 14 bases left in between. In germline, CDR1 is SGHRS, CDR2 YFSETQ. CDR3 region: CASSLDRPGDEQYF. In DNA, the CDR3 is TGCGCCAGCAGCTTAGACCGGCCCGGCGACGAGCAGTACTTC.